Reported below is one T cell receptor (beta chain). The repertoire was sequenced with immunoSEQ multiplex PCR; TCRdb's copy has only in-frame clones and lacks some. This sample carries 95,000 to 150,000 clones, over 85% of them seen once, and the ten largest clones take roughly 5.7%. The sample comes from a study of T cell changes during pregnancy in multiple sclerosis. This CDR3 is built from 12 residues. Trimming left V 5 bases short and J 5 bases short, with 10 bases between. Germline V gives CDR1 MNHEY, CDR2 SVGAGI. The source material was peripheral blood, sampled before pregnancy. This chain joins TRBV6-5 and TRBJ2-7; possibly TRBD1 for D (6 bases). This sequence was found in a female donor with multiple sclerosis, enrolled in a pregnancy study. The CDR3 sequence is CASSAGQNEQYF. The CDR3 DNA sequence: TGTGCCAGCAGTGCCGGACAGAACGAGCAGTACTTC.